This T cell receptor beta chain was recovered during a study of vaccination effects on CD4 cells after COVID-19. General observations from the study: Pronounced clonal contraction occurred in clones induced by infection and by vaccine late after vaccination.

Comments on this clone: Its specificity is not known.

Ahead of sequencing, the ViraFEST assay grew antigen-specific CD4+ T cells using viral peptide pools. Upon completion of around ten days in culture, CD4+ T cells were isolated. None of the vaccinated had previously contracted SARS-CoV-2, and their nucleocapsid antibodies tested negative. After about 2 million PBMC were placed in each well, they were cultured with 8.5 to 10 IU/ml IL-2 and roughly 10 ug/ml peptides. Researchers swapped half the medium for IL-2 medium on both days 3 and 7. Profiled with immunoSEQ multiplex PCR; TCRdb holds only in-frame clones, not every one. This sample yields approximately 30,000 clones, of which roughly two thirds are seen a single time; approximately 29% belongs to the top ten. Material: CD4+ T cells from PBMCs cultured with HCoV-229E spike peptides, obtained before COVID-19 vaccination. This TCR was sampled from a human donor who received a COVID-19 vaccine.

Here the CDR3 reads CASSLGALAGAKNTGELFF. CDR3 in DNA: TGTGCCAGCAGCTTAGGGGCACTAGCGGGGGCCAAAAACACCGGGGAGCTGTTTTTT. The V gene is TRBV7-2, the J gene TRBJ2-2, with 11 bases lining up with TRBD2. The V gene end was trimmed by 1 base and the J gene end by 2 bases; junction bases not matched to a gene: 9. Germline CDR1 is SGHTA and CDR2 is FQGNSA. The CDR3 is 19 amino acids.